These T cell receptor beta chains were read from a single sample in a study of OX40 agonist ivuxolimab in advanced cancers. This table comes from immunoSEQ multiplex PCR, and its TCRdb copy is limited to in-frame clones, with some not included. In the table there are 75,000 to 100,000 clones, 70% to 85% of which are singletons. Material: CD4+ or CD8+ T cells sorted from blood, obtained in a trial of the OX40 agonist ivuxolimab. The origin of the receptors is an adult with an advanced solid tumor such as melanoma, head and neck, liver or kidney cancer. CDR3s leave out the opening cysteine and the closing phenylalanine or tryptophan.

J,V,CDR3
TRBJ2-2,TRBV11-2,ASSFGLGGTGELF
TRBJ1-5,TRBV2,ASQKAPYSNQPQH
TRBJ2-6,TRBV4-3,ASSPSFWWQGNWANVLT
TRBJ1-1,TRBV9,ASSVGVRSNTEAF
TRBJ2-1,TRBV5-1,ASSLGLDNEQF
TRBJ2-7,TRBV4-3,ASSQDGHR
TRBJ1-1,TRBV29-1,SVGGGEAF
TRBJ2-7,TRBV20-1,SALRGGEQY
TRBJ2-1,TRBV7-2,ASSLGGIEQF
TRBJ1-2,TRBV30,AWTGQKGYT
TRBJ1-5,TRBV19,ASSNIGTPNQPQH
TRBJ2-2,TRBV2,ASSERTGELF
TRBJ2-6,TRBV10-2,AASGQGAGANVLT
-,TRBV4-2,ASSQDWTSGTDEQY
TRBJ1-3,TRBV7-9,ASSLGSSGNTIY
TRBJ1-2,TRBV7-9,ASNGQGSYGYT
TRBJ1-2,TRBV5-4,ASSLEDRRT
TRBJ1-1,TRBV29-1,SALLSWNTEAF
TRBJ2-7,TRBV18,ASSPIRAYEQY
TRBJ2-5,TRBV15,ATSPMVAESEQY
TRBJ2-7,TRBV19,ASSIAQSYEQY
TRBJ2-5,TRBV7-6,ASSAQATLSQETQY
TRBJ1-1,TRBV29-1,SVGKGMTEAF
TRBJ2-1,TRBV15,ATSGAGEQF
TRBJ1-2,TRBV10-2,ASRVTGSQGGYT
TRBJ1-1,TRBV27,ASSLAPQVNTEAF
TRBJ2-1,TRBV29-1,SVEEGNEQF
TRBJ1-1,TRBV2,ASSPTFMNTEAF
TRBJ1-3,TRBV10-1,ASSEAGTGGNTIY
TRBJ2-1,TRBV5-1,ASSLEPGGNEQF
TRBJ2-1,TRBV29-1,SPGLAPNNEQF
TRBJ2-1,TRBV7-9,ASSLIGLAGNNEQF
TRBJ1-1,TRBV30,AWTRMDPEAF
TRBJ1-1,TRBV2,ASSDAGNTEAF
TRBJ2-7,TRBV18,ASSPGYEQY
TRBJ2-1,TRBV11-2,ASSYRGNYNEQF
TRBJ1-2,TRBV10-3,AISSGQGYYGYT
TRBJ1-2,TRBV4-2,ASSQTRLRGEYGYT
TRBJ1-5,TRBV15,ATSRAGGGNQPQH
TRBJ2-7,TRBV18,ASSPRGNEQY
TRBJ2-2,TRBV7-8,ASTLSGGPRGELF
TRBJ1-2,TRBV5-6,ASSGTGGGYGYT
TRBJ2-3,TRBV2,ASMEGVYFTDTQY
TRBJ1-1,TRBV5-4,ASSLTGVGTEAF
TRBJ2-7,TRBV10-3,AISTQGDGQY
TRBJ2-3,TRBV7-8,ASSYTSGGSTDTQY
-,TRBV30,AWSERASYEQY
TRBJ1-4,TRBV11-2,ASSRGPNEKLF
TRBJ1-5,TRBV5-8,ASSLGQIIGQPQH
TRBJ1-2,TRBV4-2,ASSHRDRDGYGYT
TRBJ2-7,TRBV10-3,AISRTVYEQY
-,TRBV29-1,SVEGGPQGNVYEQY